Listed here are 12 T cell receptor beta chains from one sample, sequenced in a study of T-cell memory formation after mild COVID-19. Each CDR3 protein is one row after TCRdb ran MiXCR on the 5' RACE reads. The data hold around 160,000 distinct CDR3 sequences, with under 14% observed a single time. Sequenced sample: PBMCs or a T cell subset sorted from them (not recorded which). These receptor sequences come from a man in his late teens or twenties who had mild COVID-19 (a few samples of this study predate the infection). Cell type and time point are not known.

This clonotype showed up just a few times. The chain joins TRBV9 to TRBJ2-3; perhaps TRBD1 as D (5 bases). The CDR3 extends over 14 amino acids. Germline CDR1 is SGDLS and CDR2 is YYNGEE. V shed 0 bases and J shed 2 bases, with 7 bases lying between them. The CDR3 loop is CASSVEGHTDTQYF. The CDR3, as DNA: TGTGCCAGCAGCGTAGAAGGACACACAGATACGCAGTATTTT.

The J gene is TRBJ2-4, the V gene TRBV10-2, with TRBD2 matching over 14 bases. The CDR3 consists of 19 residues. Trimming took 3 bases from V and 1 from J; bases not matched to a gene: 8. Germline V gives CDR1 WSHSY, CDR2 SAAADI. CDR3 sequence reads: CASSDLHGLAGGAKNIQYF. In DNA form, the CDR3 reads TGCGCCAGCAGTGACCTCCACGGACTAGCGGGGGGCGCCAAAAACATTCAGTACTTC.

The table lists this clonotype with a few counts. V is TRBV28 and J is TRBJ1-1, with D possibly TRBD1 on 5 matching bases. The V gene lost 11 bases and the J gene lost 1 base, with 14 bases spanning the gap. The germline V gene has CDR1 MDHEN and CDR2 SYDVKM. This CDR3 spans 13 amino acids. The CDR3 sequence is CAGQGRGNTEAFF. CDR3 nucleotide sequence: TGTGCCGGCCAGGGCAGAGGGAACACTGAAGCTTTCTTT.

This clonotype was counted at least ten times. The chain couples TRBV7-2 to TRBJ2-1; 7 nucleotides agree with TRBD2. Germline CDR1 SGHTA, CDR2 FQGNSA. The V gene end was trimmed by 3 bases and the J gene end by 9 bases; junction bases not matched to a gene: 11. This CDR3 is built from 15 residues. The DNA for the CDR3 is TGTGCCAGCAGCTTGGGGAGGGGTATTGAAGGTGAGCAGTTCTTC. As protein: CASSLGRGIEGEQFF. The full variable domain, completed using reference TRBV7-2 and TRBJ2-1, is GAGVSQSPSNKVTEKGKDVELRCDPISGHTALYWYRQSLGQGLEFLIYFQGNSAPDKSGLPSDRFSAERTGGSVSTLTIQRTQQEDSAVYLCASSLGRGIEGEQFFGPGTRLTVL.

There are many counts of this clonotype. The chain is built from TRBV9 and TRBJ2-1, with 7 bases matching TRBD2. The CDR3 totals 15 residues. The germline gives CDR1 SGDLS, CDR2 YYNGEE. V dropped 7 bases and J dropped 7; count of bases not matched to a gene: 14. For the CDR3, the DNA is TGTGCCAGCGGCCCGAGGTCTAGCGGCCGAAATGAGCAGTTCTTC. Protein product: CASGPRSSGRNEQFF.

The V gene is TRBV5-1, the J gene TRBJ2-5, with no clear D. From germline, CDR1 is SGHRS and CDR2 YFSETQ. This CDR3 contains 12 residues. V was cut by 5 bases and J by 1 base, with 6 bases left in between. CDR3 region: CASRRVQETQYF. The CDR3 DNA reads TGCGCCAGCAGAAGGGTCCAAGAGACCCAGTACTTC. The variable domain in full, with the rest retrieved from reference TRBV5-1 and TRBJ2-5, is KAGVTQTPRYLIKTRGQQVTLSCSPISGHRSVSWYQQTPGQGLQFLFEYFSETQRNKGNFPGRFSGRQFSNSRSEMNVSTLELGDSALYLCASRRVQETQYFGPGTRLLVL.

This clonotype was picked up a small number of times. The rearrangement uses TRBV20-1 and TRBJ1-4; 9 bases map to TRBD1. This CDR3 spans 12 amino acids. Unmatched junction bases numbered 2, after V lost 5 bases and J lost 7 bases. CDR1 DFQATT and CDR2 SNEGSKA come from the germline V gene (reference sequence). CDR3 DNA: TGCAGTGCTGTGGACAGGGGTGAAAAACTGTTTTTT. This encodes CSAVDRGEKLFF.

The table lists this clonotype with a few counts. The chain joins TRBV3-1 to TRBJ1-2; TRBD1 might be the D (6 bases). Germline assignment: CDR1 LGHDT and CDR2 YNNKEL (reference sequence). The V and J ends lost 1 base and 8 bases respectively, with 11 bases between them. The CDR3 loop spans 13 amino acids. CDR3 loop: CASSQGRGGGYTF. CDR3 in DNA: TGTGCCAGCAGCCAAGGCAGGGGCGGAGGCTACACCTTC.

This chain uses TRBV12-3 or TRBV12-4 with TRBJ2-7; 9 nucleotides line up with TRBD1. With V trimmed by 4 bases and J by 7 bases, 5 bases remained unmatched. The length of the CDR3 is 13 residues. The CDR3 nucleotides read TGTGCCAGCAGTTGGGACAGGGTGTCGGAGCAGTACGTC. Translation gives CASSWDRVSEQYV.

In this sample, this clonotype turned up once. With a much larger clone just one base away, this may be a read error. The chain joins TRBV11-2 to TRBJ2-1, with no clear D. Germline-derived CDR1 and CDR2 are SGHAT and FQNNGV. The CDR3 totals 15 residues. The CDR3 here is CASRLAVGSYNEQFF. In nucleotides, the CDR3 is TGTGCCAGCAGATTAGCCGTGGGTTCCTACAATGAGCAGTTCTTC.

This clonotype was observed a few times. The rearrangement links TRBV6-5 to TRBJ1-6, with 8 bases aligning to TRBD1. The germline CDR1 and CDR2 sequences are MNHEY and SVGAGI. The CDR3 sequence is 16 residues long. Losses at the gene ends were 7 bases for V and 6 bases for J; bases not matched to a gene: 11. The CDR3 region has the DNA TGTGCCAGCAACGAGGGCAGGGGGCGTTTTAATTCACCCCTCCACTTT. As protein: CASNEGRGRFNSPLHF.

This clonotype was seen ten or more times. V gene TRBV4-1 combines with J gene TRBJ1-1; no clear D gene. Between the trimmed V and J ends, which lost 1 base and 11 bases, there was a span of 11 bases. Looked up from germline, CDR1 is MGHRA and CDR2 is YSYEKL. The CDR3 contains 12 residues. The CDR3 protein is CASSQGAAKAFF. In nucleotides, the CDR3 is TGCGCCAGCAGCCAAGGGGCTGCGAAGGCTTTCTTT.